This TCR beta chain was profiled in a study of T cells after yellow fever vaccination. On this clonotype: The target antigen is unknown.

The germline V and J ends were trimmed by 6 bases and 0 bases, with 12 bases remaining between them. CDR1 DFQATT and CDR2 SNEGSKA come from the germline V gene (reference sequence). The CDR3 is 13 residues long. TCRdb ran MiXCR on the 5' RACE reads and lists one entry per CDR3 protein. Of around 300,000 distinct CDR3 sequences listed, under 15% were seen once; the top ten hold 0.4% to 0.55%. Findings and limits, study-wide: It was the secondary response that reached its peak faster, day 5 versus 15, but it was weaker.

The V and J genes are TRBV20-1 and TRBJ2-7, with TRBD1 as a possible D gene (6 bases). This sequence was found in a man aged 25 to 40 who received the YFV17D yellow fever vaccine. Sequenced material: CD4+ T cells sorted from PBMCs, taken 45 days after the yellow fever booster vaccination. The CDR3 here is CSAGTGSSYEQYF. In DNA, the CDR3 is TGCAGTGCCGGAACAGGGAGCTCCTACGAGCAGTACTTC.